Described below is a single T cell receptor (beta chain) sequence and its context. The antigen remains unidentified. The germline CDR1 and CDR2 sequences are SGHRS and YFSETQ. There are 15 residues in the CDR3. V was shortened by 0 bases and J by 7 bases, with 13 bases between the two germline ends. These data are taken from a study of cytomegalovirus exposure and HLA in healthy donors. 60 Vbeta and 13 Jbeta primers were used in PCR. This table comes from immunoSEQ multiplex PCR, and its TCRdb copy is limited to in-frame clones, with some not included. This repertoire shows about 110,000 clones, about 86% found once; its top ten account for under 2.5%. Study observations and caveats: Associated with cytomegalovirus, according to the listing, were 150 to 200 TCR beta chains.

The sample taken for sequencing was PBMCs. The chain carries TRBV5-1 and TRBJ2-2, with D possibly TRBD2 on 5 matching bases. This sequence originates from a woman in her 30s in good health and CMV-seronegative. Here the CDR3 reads CASSLAAPRDGELFF. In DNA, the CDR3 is TGCGCCAGCAGCTTGGCAGCCCCTCGGGACGGGGAGCTGTTTTTT.